The present TCR beta chain was sequenced within a study of cytotoxic CD8 clonotypes in ibrutinib-treated CLL. Method: immunoSEQ multiplex PCR; TCRdb's copy keeps in-frame clones and lacks some. The sample lists 330,000 or so clones; about 61% were seen once. V lost 1 base and J lost 5; bases outside the gene matches: 4. Per the germline V gene, CDR1 is MGHRA and CDR2 is YSYEKL. This CDR3 comprises 17 residues. This clone occurred a few times. Genomic DNA for TCR beta libraries, 1.5 to 2 micrograms, came from cryopreserved PBMCs. J is TRBJ2-5 and V is TRBV4-1; 16 nucleotides agree with TRBD2. The source was PBMCs, collected after 36 months of ibrutinib treatment. The TCR was taken from a human donor with chronic lymphocytic leukemia. CDR3 nucleotides: TGCGCCAGCAGCCAAGGCCCGGGACTAGCGGGGGGGGAGACCCAGTACTTC. Translation: CASSQGPGLAGGETQYF.